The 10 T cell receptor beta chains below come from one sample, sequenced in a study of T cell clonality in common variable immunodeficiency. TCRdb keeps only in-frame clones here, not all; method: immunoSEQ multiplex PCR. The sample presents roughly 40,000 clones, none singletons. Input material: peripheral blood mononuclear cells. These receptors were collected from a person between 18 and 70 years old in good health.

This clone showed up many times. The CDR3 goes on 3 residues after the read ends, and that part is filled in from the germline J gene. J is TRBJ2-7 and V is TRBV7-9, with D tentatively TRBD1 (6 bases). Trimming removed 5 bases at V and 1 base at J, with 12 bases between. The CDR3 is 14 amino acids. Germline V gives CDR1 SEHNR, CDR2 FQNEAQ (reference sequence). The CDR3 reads CASSPSGQSYEQYF. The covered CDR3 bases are TGTGCCAGCAGCCCCTCCGGACAGTCCTACGAG.

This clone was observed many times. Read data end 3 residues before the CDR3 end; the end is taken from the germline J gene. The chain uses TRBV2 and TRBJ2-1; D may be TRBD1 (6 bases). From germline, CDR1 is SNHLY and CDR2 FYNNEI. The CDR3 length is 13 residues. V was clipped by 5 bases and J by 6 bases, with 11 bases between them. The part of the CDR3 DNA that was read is TGTGCCAGCAGTCCGGACAGTCTCAATGAG. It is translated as CASSPDSLNE. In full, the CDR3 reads CASSPDSLNEQFF.

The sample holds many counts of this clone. Partial CDR3 DNA: TGTGCCAGCAGCCACCGACAGGGGCAGTCTGGC. Residues: CASSHRQGQSG. In full, the CDR3 is CASSHRQGQSGYTF. The chain employs TRBV3-1 (or the pseudogene TRBV3-2) and TRBJ1-2, with 8 bases identical to TRBD1. The CDR3 extends 3 residues past the end of the read, so its final part is completed from the germline J gene. Germline CDR1 and CDR2: LGHDT and YNNKEL (reference sequence). Trimming took 3 bases from V and 7 from J; bases not matched to a gene: 7. CDR3 length: 14 residues.

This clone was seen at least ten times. The sequenced CDR3 bases are TGCGCCAGCAGCTTGAAAGGACAGGGGGCCACCGGGGAG. Protein sequence: CASSLKGQGATGE. The full CDR3 protein is CASSLKGQGATGELFF. J is TRBJ2-2 and V is TRBV5-1; 11 bases agree with TRBD1. The read is 3 residues too short to cover the CDR3 end, so that end is filled in from the germline J gene. J lost 4 bases, V lost 1 base, and 3 bases had no gene match. The CDR3 totals 16 residues. Germline CDR1 reads SGHRS; CDR2 reads YFSETQ.

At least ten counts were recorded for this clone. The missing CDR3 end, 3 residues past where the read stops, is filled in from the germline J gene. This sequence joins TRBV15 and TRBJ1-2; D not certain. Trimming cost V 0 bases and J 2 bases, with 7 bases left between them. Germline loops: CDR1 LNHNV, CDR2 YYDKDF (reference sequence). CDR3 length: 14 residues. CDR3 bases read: TGTGCCACCAGCAGAGATAGAGGGAACTATGGC. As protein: CATSRDRGNYG. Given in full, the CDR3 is CATSRDRGNYGYTF.

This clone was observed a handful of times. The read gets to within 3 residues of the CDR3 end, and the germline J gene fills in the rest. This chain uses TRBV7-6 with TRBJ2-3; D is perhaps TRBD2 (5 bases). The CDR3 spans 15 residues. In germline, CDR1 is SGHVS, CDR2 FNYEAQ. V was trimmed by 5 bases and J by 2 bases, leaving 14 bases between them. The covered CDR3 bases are TGTGCCAGCAGCCCAGCGAGAGCGGCCACAGATACG. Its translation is CASSPARAATDT. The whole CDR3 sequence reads CASSPARAATDTQYF.

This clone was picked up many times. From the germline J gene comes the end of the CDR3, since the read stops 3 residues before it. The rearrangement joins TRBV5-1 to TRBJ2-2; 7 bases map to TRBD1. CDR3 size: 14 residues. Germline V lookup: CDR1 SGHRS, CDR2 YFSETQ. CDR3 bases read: TGCGCCAGCAGCTCCGGGACAGCAAATTCACCG. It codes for CASSSGTANSP. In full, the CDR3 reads CASSSGTANSPLFF.

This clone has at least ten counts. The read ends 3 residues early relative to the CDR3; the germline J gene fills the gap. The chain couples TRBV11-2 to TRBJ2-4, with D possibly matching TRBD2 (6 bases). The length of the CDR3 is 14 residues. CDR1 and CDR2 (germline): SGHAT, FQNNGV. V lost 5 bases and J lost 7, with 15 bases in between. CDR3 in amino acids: CASSPATRLNIQYF. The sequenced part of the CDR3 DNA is TGTGCCAGCAGCCCAGCGACTAGGTTGAACATT.

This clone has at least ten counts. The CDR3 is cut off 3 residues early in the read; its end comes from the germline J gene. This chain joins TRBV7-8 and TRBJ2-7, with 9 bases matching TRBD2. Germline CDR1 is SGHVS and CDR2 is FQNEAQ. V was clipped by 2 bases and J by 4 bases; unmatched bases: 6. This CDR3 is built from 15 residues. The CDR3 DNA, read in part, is TGTGCCAGCAGCTTAATCGAAACTAGCGGGTACGAG. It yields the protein CASSLIETSGYE. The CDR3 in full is CASSLIETSGYEQYF.

This CDR3 reads CSARVNGQGSYNEQFF. The CDR3 DNA, read in part, is TGCAGTGCTAGAGTTAACGGACAGGGGTCCTACAATGAG. The chain combines TRBV20-1 with TRBJ2-1, with 9 nucleotides matching TRBD1. The CDR3 is cut off 3 residues early in the read; its end comes from the germline J gene. J gave up 1 base and V 1 base, and 5 bases lay outside the gene matches. CDR1 is DFQATT and CDR2 is SNEGSKA in the germline V gene (reference sequence). The CDR3 is made up of 16 amino acids.